Listed below are T cell receptor beta chains from one sample, sequenced in a study of cytomegalovirus exposure and HLA in healthy donors. Assay used: immunoSEQ multiplex PCR; TCRdb lists only in-frame clones, some missing. The sample lists 170,000 or so clones, around 84% seen once, with around 2% in the top ten. Specimen: PBMCs. Receptors originate from a man younger than 35 in good health and CMV-seronegative. CDR3s include the opening cysteine and the closing phenylalanine or tryptophan. Fields, in order: J gene, V gene, clone size, CDR3 protein. The size field is filled for only some rows; it gives once, few, many or a size class.

>TRBJ1-1|TRBV7-9|.
CSSSLATGNTEAFF
>TRBJ2-7|TRBV5-1|.
CASSLTGEEQYF
>TRBJ2-7|TRBV2|.
CASSDGQGVFEQYF
>TRBJ2-7|TRBV7-6|.
CASSLETTGSYEQYF
>TRBJ1-5|TRBV19|.
CASNQQNQPQHF
>TRBJ2-5|TRBV5-1|once
CASSLAASGGETQYF
>TRBJ1-5|TRBV18|once
CVSSPTGHQPQHF
>TRBJ2-5|TRBV4-2|.
CASSHLIPGLAQETQYF
>TRBJ1-6|TRBV5-1|.
CASSARTVNSPLHF
>TRBJ1-5|TRBV19|few
CASRGPNQPQHF
>TRBJ2-2|TRBV27|.
CASSPDRDHTGELFF
>TRBJ2-5|TRBV13|once
CASSLARWLAEETQYF
>TRBJ2-6|TRBV7-9|.
CASSNPGKKAGANVLTF
>TRBJ2-3|TRBV5-8|.
CASSPRTDTQYF
>.|TRBV7-8|.
CASSLAWDTNYEQYF
>TRBJ1-3|TRBV11-2|once
CASSPQGNTIYF
>TRBJ1-1|TRBV5-1|.
CASSSETWRVPAVSEAFF
>TRBJ2-7|TRBV28|.
CASSTHSLAAYEQYF
>TRBJ1-1|TRBV5-5|.
CASRRGQGVFF
>TRBJ1-2|TRBV28|.
CASSLGDRDGYTF
>TRBJ1-4|TRBV5-4|.
CASSQRGQGLGLHNEKLFF
>TRBJ1-1|TRBV9|.
CASSDRQTLTPEAFF
>TRBJ1-1|TRBV7-8|.
CASSRGTKMNTEAFF
>TRBJ2-3|TRBV18|.
CASSPPALGRTDTQYF
>TRBJ2-7|TRBV25-1|.
CASRGQGAREQYF
>TRBJ1-5|TRBV23-1|.
CASSLPDSHNQPQHF
>.|TRBV5-1|.
CASSLVSTGGSYEQYF
>TRBJ2-3|TRBV10-3|.
CAISERREADTQYF
>TRBJ2-2|TRBV5-1|.
CASSLGTYGTGELFF
>TRBJ2-7|TRBV11-2|.
CASSFDRVYEQYF
>TRBJ2-3|TRBV7-3|.
CASSPDWGYTDTQYF
>TRBJ1-1|TRBV5-1|.
CASSGGVPGNTEAFF
>TRBJ1-1|TRBV27|.
CASKEGRENTEAFF
>TRBJ2-7|TRBV28|.
CASSHTTFSYEQYF
>TRBJ2-7|TRBV1|.
CTSSQEESGGRSYEQYF
>TRBJ2-1|TRBV7-2|few
CASSLRVTQSYNEQFF
>TRBJ2-7|TRBV5-6|.
CASSTTGTGWSEQYF
>TRBJ2-7|TRBV7-2|once
CASSLAGQGVDEQYF
>TRBJ2-7|TRBV25-1|.
CASSEAISYEQYF
>TRBJ2-7|TRBV11-3|once
CASSVGTSGTTYEQYF
>TRBJ1-5|TRBV28|.
CASRPTGSSNQPQHF
>TRBJ2-7|TRBV7-9|.
CASSSREEGEQYF
>TRBJ1-2|TRBV11-2|.
CASSLPTGQGNRYTF
>TRBJ2-1|TRBV7-2|.
CASSSRLLAGGYNEQFF
>TRBJ2-2|TRBV4-3|.
CASSPDRRSTGELFF
>TRBJ1-3|TRBV2|.
CASSFLGGRGTQNPGNTIYF
>TRBJ1-1|TRBV6-1|.
CASSLTGRTNTEAFF
>TRBJ2-7|TRBV28|.
CASRSPSTEYEQYF
>TRBJ1-5|TRBV6-5|.
CASSYVRDNNQPQHF
>TRBJ1-4|TRBV7-9|few
CATETGENEKLFF
>TRBJ1-2|TRBV14|.
CASSQVLGRLLHGYTF
>TRBJ2-1|TRBV6-4|once
CASSHRQGVGEQFF
>TRBJ2-1|TRBV7-9|.
CASSSPGLGGNEQFF
>TRBJ1-3|TRBV7-2|.
CASSLRPGTSSGNTIYF
>TRBJ2-1|TRBV7-2|.
CASSLELGAVVEQFF
>TRBJ2-1|TRBV28|few
CASTSAGWDYNEQFF
>TRBJ2-7|TRBV4-1|.
CASSQRTGRVLEQYF
>TRBJ1-5|TRBV19|once
CASRGTEMGQPQHF
>TRBJ2-7|TRBV10-3|.
CAISESVSGGTGEQYF